This TCR beta chain was sequenced during a study of blood T cell repertoires in COVID-19. Overall study context: Acute and convalescent COVID-19 specimens originated in the United States, Italy and Spain. T cells, B-cell-depleted T cells, or PBMCs provided the cDNA or gDNA that served as material.

Losses at the gene ends were 2 bases for V and 2 bases for J; bases not matched to a gene: 5. This CDR3 is 15 amino acids long. Per germline, CDR1 SGHNT and CDR2 YYREEE (reference sequence). Authors' methods: Reference gene primer amplification gave estimated nucleated cell counts. The method was immunoSEQ multiplex PCR; TCRdb's version includes in-frame clones alone and lacks a portion of them. V and J calls plus clone size are reproduced from that table; the DNA served to infer D and trimming. The data contain 150,000 to 200,000 clones, around nine tenths of them singletons. This clonotype was obtained from a man aged 70 or older with acute or convalescent COVID-19. The rearrangement joins TRBV5-4 to TRBJ2-3; TRBD1 matches 7 bases. Sequenced sample: peripheral blood. CDR3 DNA sequence: TGTGCCAGCAGCTTTAGACAGGGACCCACAGATACGCAGTATTTT. As protein: CASSFRQGPTDTQYF. The variable domain in full, with the rest retrieved from reference TRBV5-4 and TRBJ2-3, is ETGVTQSPTHLIKTRGQQVTLRCSSQSGHNTVSWYQQALGQGPQFIFQYYREEENGRGNFPPRFSGLQFPNYSSELNVNALELDDSALYLCASSFRQGPTDTQYFGPGTRLTVL.